This entry is about one T cell receptor beta chain. Only in-frame clones appear in the TCRdb table, and some are missing; sequencing was by immunoSEQ multiplex PCR. The sample includes some 270,000 clones, about 86% seen only once; the top ten take 15% to 18%. These data are taken from a study of blood T cell repertoires in COVID-19. Study information: Italy, Spain and the United States were the sources of the convalescent and acute COVID-19 samples.

The sequence was collected from an older person with COVID-19, enrolled during active disease. The sequencing input was peripheral blood.

CDR3 protein: CASSPPAGNTIYF. Written as DNA, the CDR3 is TGTGCCAGCAGCCCCCCGGCTGGAAACACCATATATTTT. This chain links TRBV9 with TRBJ1-3; D remains unclear. Germline values: CDR1 SGDLS, CDR2 YYNGEE. V lost 4 bases to trimming and J lost 2 bases, with 7 bases between them. This CDR3 spans 13 amino acids. Full variable domain (rest looked up from reference TRBV9 and TRBJ1-3): DSGVTQTPKHLITATGQRVTLRCSPRSGDLSVYWYQQSLDQGLQFLIQYYNGEERAKGNILERFSAQQFPDLHSELNLSSLELGDSALYFCASSPPAGNTIYFGEGSWLTVV.